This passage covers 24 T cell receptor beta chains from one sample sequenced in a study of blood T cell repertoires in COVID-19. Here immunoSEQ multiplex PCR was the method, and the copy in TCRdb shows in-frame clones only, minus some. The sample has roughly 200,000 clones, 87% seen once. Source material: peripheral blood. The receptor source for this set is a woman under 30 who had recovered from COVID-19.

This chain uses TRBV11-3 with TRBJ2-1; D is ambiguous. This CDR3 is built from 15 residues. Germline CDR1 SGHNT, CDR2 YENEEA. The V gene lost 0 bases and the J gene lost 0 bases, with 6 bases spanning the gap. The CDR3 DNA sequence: TGTGCCAGCAGCTTAGAGGGCAGCTCCTACAATGAGCAGTTCTTC. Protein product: CASSLEGSSYNEQFF.

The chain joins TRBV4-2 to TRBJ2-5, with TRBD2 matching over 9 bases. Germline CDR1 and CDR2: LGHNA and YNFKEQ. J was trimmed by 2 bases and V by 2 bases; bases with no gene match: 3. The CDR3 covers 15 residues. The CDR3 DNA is TGTGCCAGCAGCCAACGAGCGGGAGGTCAAGAGACCCAGTACTTC. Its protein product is CASSQRAGGQETQYF.

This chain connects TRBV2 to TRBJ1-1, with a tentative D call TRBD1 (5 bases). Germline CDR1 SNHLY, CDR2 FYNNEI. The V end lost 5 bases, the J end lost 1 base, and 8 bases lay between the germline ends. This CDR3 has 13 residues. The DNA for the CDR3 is TGTGCCAGCAGTCGGGGGGAGAACACTGAAGCTTTCTTT. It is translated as CASSRGENTEAFF.

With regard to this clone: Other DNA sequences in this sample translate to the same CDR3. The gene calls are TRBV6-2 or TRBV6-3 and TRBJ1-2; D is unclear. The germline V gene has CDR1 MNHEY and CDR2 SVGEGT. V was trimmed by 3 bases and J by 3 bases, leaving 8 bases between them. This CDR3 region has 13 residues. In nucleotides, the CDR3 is TGTGCCAGCAGTTATGGCGGTCACTATGGCTACACCTTC. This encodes CASSYGGHYGYTF.

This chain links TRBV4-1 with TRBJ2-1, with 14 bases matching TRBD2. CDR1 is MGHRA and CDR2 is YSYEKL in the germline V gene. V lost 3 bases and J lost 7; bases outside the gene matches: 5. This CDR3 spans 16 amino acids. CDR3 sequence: CASSQPTSGGGNEQFF. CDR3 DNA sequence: TGCGCCAGCAGCCAGCCGACTAGCGGGGGGGGGAATGAGCAGTTCTTC.

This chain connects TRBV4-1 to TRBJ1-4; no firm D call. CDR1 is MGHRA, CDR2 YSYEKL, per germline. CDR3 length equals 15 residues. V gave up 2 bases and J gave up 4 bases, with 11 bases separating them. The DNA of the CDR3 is TGCGCCAGCAGCCAAACAGACCTCAATAATGAAAAACTGTTTTTT. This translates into CASSQTDLNNEKLFF.

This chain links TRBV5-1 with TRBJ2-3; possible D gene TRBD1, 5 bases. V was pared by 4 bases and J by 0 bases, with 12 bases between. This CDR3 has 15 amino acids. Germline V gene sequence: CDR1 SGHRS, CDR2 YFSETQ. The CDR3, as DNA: TGCGCCAGCAGCCCCAGGGCCGGGAGCACAGATACGCAGTATTTT. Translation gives CASSPRAGSTDTQYF. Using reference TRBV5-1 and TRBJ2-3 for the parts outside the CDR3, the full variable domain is KAGVTQTPRYLIKTRGQQVTLSCSPISGHRSVSWYQQTPGQGLQFLFEYFSETQRNKGNFPGRFSGRQFSNSRSEMNVSTLELGDSALYLCASSPRAGSTDTQYFGPGTRLTVL.

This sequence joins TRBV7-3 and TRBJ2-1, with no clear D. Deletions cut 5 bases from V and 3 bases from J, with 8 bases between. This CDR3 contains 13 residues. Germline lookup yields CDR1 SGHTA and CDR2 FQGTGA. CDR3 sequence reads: CASSPGNYNEQFF. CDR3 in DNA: TGTGCCAGCAGCCCAGGAAACTACAATGAGCAGTTCTTC.

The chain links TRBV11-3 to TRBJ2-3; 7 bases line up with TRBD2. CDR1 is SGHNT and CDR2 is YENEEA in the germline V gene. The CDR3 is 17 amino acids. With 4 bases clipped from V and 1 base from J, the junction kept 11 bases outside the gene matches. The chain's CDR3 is CASSSGSRAGGTDTQYF. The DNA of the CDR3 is TGTGCCAGCAGCTCCGGGAGCCGGGCGGGAGGCACAGATACGCAGTATTTT.

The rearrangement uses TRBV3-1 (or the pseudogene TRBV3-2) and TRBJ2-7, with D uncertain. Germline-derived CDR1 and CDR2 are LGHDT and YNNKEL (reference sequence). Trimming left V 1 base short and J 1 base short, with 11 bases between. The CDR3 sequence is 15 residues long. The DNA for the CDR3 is TGTGCCAGCAGCCAAGCGGCTAGTCAGTCCTACGAGCAGTACTTC. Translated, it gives CASSQAASQSYEQYF.

The CDR3 nucleotides read TGTGCCAGCAGCCCTCCTAGCGGGGCCTACAATGAGCAGTTCTTC. Protein sequence: CASSPPSGAYNEQFF. This sequence joins TRBV9 and TRBJ2-1; 9 bases map to TRBD2. CDR1 is SGDLS, CDR2 YYNGEE, per germline. The trim removed 4 bases at V and 2 bases at J, leaving 4 bases unmatched. This CDR3 is 15 amino acids long.

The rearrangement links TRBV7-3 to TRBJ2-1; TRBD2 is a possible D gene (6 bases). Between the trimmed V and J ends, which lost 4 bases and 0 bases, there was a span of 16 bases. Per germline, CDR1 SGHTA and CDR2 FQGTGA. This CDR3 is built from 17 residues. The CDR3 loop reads CASSSKRRGSSYNEQFF. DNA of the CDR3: TGTGCCAGCAGCTCGAAGAGGCGGGGCAGCTCCTACAATGAGCAGTTCTTC.

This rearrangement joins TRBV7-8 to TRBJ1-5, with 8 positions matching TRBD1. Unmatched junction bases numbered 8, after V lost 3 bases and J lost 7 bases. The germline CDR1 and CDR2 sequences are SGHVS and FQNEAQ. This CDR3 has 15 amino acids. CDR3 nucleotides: TGTGCCAGCAGCTTTTTCCAGGGGGCACGGCAGCCCCAGCATTTT. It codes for CASSFFQGARQPQHF.

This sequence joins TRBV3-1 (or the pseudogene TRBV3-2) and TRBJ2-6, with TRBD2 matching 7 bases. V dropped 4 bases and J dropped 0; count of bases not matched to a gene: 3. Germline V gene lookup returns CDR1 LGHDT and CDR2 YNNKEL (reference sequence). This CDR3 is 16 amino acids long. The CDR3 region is CASSREGTSGANVLTF. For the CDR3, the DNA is TGTGCCAGCAGCCGGGAGGGGACCTCTGGGGCCAACGTCCTGACTTTC.

Written as DNA, the CDR3 is TGTGCCAGCAGCTTAGGACAGATCACAGATACGCAGTATTTT. It is translated as CASSLGQITDTQYF. The rearrangement uses TRBV7-2 and TRBJ2-3; D perhaps matches TRBD1 (5 bases). CDR3 length: 14 amino acids. V was trimmed by 1 base and J by 2 bases, leaving 7 bases between them. Germline V gene sequence: CDR1 SGHTA, CDR2 FQGNSA.

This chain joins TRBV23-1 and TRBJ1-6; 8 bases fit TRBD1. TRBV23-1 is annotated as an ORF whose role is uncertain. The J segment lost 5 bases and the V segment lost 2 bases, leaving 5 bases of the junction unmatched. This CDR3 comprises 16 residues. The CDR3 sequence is CASSQLRTGNNSPLHF. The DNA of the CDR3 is TGCGCCAGCAGTCAACTGCGGACAGGGAATAATTCACCCCTCCACTTT.

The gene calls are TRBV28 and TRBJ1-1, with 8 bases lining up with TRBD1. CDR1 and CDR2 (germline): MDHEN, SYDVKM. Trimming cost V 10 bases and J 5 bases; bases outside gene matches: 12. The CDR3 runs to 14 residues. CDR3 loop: CATTLWTGITEAFF. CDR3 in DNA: TGTGCCACCACTCTGTGGACAGGGATAACTGAAGCTTTCTTT.

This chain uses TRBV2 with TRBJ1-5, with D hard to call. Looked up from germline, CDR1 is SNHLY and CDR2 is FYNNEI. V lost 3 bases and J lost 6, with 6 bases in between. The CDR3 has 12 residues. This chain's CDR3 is CASSDSSQPQHF. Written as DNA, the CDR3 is TGTGCCAGCAGTGACAGTTCTCAGCCCCAGCATTTT.

This CDR3 is CASSLLTGGETQYF. The CDR3 DNA follows: TGCGCCAGCAGCTTACTAACAGGTGGAGAGACCCAGTACTTC. The V gene is TRBV5-1, the J gene TRBJ2-5, with D perhaps TRBD1 (5 bases). CDR1 SGHRS and CDR2 YFSETQ come from the germline V gene. CDR3 length: 14 amino acids. The germline V and J ends were trimmed by 2 bases and 4 bases, with 12 bases remaining between them.

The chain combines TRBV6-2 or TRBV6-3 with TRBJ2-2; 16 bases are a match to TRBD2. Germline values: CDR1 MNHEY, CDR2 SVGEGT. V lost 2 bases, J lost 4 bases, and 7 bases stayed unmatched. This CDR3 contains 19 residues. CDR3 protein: CASSYPGLAGGQGTGELFF. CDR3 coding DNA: TGTGCCAGCAGTTACCCGGGACTAGCGGGAGGGCAGGGCACCGGGGAGCTGTTTTTT.

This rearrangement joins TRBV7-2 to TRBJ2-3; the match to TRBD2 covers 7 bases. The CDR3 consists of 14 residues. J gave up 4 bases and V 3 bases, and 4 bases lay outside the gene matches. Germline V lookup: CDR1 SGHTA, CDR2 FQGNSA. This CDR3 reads CASSLGLAADTQYF. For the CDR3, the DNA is TGTGCCAGCAGCTTGGGCCTAGCGGCAGATACGCAGTATTTT.

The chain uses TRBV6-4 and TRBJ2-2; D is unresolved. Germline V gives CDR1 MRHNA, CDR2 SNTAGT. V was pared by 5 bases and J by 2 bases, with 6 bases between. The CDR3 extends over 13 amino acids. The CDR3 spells CASSPTNTGELFF. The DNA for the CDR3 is TGTGCCAGCAGTCCTACTAACACCGGGGAGCTGTTTTTT.

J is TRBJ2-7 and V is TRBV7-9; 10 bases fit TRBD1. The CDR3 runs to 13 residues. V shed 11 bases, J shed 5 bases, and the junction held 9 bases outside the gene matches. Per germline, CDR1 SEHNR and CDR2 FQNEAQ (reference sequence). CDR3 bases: TGTGCCGGTTGGGGACAGGGGCCCAACGAGCAGTACTTC. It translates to CAGWGQGPNEQYF.

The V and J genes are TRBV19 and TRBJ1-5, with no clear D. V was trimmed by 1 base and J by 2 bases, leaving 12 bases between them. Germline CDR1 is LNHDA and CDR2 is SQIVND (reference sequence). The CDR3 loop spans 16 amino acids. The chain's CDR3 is CASSIVGGEGNQPQHF. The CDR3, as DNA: TGTGCCAGTAGTATAGTCGGCGGGGAGGGCAATCAGCCCCAGCATTTT.